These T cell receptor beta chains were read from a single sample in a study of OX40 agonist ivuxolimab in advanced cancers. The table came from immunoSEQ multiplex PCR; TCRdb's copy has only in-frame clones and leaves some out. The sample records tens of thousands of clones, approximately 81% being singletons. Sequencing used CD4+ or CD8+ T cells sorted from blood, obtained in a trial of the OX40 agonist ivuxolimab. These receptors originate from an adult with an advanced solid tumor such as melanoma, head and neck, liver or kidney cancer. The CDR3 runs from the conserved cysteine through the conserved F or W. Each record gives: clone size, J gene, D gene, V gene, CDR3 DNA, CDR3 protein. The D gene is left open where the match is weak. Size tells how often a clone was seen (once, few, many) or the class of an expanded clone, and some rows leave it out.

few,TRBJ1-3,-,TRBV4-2,TGTGCCAGCAGCTCGATAAGTACAGCCTCTGGAAACACCATATATTTT,CASSSISTASGNTIYF
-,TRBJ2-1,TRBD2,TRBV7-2,TGTGCCAGCAGCTTAGCGGGACCTCGAGGGAGGGCCTACAATGAGCAGTTCTTC,CASSLAGPRGRAYNEQFF
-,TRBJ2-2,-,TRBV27,TGTGCCAGCAGTTTAAGGGGGATAGGATACACCGGGGAGCTGTTTTTT,CASSLRGIGYTGELFF
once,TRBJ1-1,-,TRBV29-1,TGCAGCGTTGAGCGCGGGGGTGGGACTGAAGCTTTCTTT,CSVERGGGTEAFF
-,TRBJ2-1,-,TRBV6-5,TGTGCCAGCAGTTACGCACTTACGAGCTCCTACAATGAGCAGTTCTTC,CASSYALTSSYNEQFF
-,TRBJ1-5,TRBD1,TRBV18,TGTGCCAGCTCACCCCAGGGGGGGGGCCCGGATAGCAATCAGCCCCAGCATTTT,CASSPQGGGPDSNQPQHF
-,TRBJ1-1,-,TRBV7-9,TGTGCCACCGGGTACGCTTGGGACACTGAAGCTTTCTTT,CATGYAWDTEAFF
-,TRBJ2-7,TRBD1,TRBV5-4,TGTGCCAGCAGGCGACAGGGGTCGGACGAGCAGTACTTC,CASRRQGSDEQYF
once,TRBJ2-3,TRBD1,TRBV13,TGTGCCAGCAGTTCCATGGACAGGCCGCTGGGGGTATTT,CASSSMDRPLGVF
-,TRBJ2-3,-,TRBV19,TGTGCCAGTGTGGGGCCCGAGGCAGATACGCAGTATTTT,CASVGPEADTQYF
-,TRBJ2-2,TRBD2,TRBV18,TGTGCCAGCTCACGCGGGGTCGGCAGCGGGAGTACCGGGGAGCTGTTTTTT,CASSRGVGSGSTGELFF
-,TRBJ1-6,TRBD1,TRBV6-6,TGTGCCAGCCGTCCGGGACAGGGTTCACCCCTCCACTTT,CASRPGQGSPLHF
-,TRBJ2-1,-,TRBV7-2,TGTGCCAGCAGCCCGACTGCAGGTTACAATGAGCAGTTCTTC,CASSPTAGYNEQFF
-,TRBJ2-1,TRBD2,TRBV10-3,TGTGCCATCAGGCGACTAGCGGGAGGTACGAATGAGCAGTTCTTC,CAIRRLAGGTNEQFF
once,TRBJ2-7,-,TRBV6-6,TGTGCCAGCAGTGACTACAGGGCCGAGCAGTACTTC,CASSDYRAEQYF
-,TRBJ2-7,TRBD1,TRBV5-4,TGTGCCAGCCAACACGGGACAGCCTCCTACGAGCAGTACTTC,CASQHGTASYEQYF
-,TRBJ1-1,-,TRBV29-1,TGCAGCGGAAGATCAGGGGAGACTGAAGCTTTCTTT,CSGRSGETEAFF
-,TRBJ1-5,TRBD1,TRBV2,TGTGCCAGCACCGACAGGGCGGCGGGGAGGAAGCCCCAGCATTTT,CASTDRAAGRKPQHF
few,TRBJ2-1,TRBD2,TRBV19,TGTGCCAGTAGTATACGGGGGGGACTAGGGAATGAGCAGTTCTTC,CASSIRGGLGNEQFF
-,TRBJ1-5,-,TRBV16,TGTGCCAGCAGCCAAACGGATCGAGCCAATCAGCCCCAGCATTTT,CASSQTDRANQPQHF
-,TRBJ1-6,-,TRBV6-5,TGTGCCAGCAGTTACTCCCGGGAGGAAGATTCACCCCTCCACTTT,CASSYSREEDSPLHF
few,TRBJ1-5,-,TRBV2,TGTGCCAGCAGTGAAGAGCTGGGGTATCAGCCCCAGCATTTT,CASSEELGYQPQHF
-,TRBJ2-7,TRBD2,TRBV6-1,TGTGCCAGCAGCTCACCGGGACTAGCGGGATACGAGCAGTACTTC,CASSSPGLAGYEQYF
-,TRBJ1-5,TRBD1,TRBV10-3,TGTGCCATCAGGGGACAGGGGGATGATCAGCCCCAGCATTTT,CAIRGQGDDQPQHF
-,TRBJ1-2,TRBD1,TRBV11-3,TGTGCCAGCAGCTTACCCGACAGGGAACGGGACTATGGCTACACCTTC,CASSLPDRERDYGYTF
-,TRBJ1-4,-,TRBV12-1,TGTGCCAGCAGCGTCATTACCGGGACAGAGAGTGAAAAACTGTTTTTT,CASSVITGTESEKLFF
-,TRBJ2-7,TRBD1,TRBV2,TGTGCCAGCAGTGAATATGGGACAGGGGATGAGCAGTACTTC,CASSEYGTGDEQYF
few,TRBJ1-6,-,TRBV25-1,TGTGCCAGCAGGGAACGGGGGGATAACTCACCCCTCCACTTT,CASRERGDNSPLHF
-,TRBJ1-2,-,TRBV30,TGTGCCTGGAGTGTACCAGGCATCCGGAACTATGGCTACACCTTC,CAWSVPGIRNYGYTF
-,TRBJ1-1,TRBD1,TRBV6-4,TGTGCCAGCAAAAGACAGGGGGCAGATCGTACTGAAGCTTTCTTT,CASKRQGADRTEAFF
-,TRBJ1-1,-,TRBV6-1,TGTGCCAGCAGTGAAGCGGCAGGGACCTCGGGTTGGGCTTTCTTT,CASSEAAGTSGWAFF
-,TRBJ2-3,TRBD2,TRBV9,TGTGCCAGCAGCCCTCCGGGACTACTAGAAGCAGATACGCAGTATTTT,CASSPPGLLEADTQYF
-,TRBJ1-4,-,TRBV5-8,TGTGCCAGCAGCTCCGGGGATAATGAAAAACTGTTTTTT,CASSSGDNEKLFF